One and the same sample provided the 17 T cell receptor beta chains below, sequenced in a study of cytomegalovirus exposure and HLA in healthy donors. TCRdb's table, derived via immunoSEQ multiplex PCR, lists solely in-frame clones and lacks some. The sample has about 360,000 clones; 75% to 90% are singletons. Sequencing was done on a sample of PBMCs. The receptors originated from a woman aged 18-29 years in good health and CMV-seronegative.

The genes are TRBV7-6 and TRBJ1-3, with TRBD1 identical over 7 bases. This CDR3 contains 16 residues. CDR1 is SGHVS and CDR2 is FNYEAQ in the germline V gene. Losses at the gene ends were 5 bases for V and 0 bases for J; bases not matched to a gene: 7. As DNA, the CDR3 is TGTGCCAGCAGCATGAGGACAGGCCGCTCTGGAAACACCATATATTTT. This gives the protein CASSMRTGRSGNTIYF. The variable domain in full, completed from reference TRBV7-6 and TRBJ1-3, reads GAGVSQSPRYKVTKRGQDVALRCDPISGHVSLYWYRQALGQGPEFLTYFNYEAQQDKSGLPNDRFSAERPEGSISTLTIQRTEQRDSAMYRCASSMRTGRSGNTIYFGEGSWLTVV.

This chain uses TRBV4-1 with TRBJ2-1, with 7 bases matching TRBD1. The germline gives CDR1 MGHRA, CDR2 YSYEKL. Trimming removed 1 base from V and 10 bases from J; junction bases left unmatched: 7. The CDR3 totals 14 residues. CDR3 in DNA: TGCGCCAGCAGCCAAGTGGGACAGCTGGCGGAGCAGTTCTTC. It codes for CASSQVGQLAEQFF.

The chain is built from TRBV6-5 and TRBJ2-1, with D possibly TRBD2 on 5 matching bases. Per germline, CDR1 MNHEY and CDR2 SVGAGI. The CDR3 consists of 16 residues. Between the trimmed V and J ends, which lost 0 bases and 4 bases, there was a span of 13 bases. This chain's CDR3 is CASSYSGARVYNEQFF. CDR3 in DNA: TGTGCCAGCAGTTACTCGGGAGCCCGTGTTTACAATGAGCAGTTCTTC.

The chain is built from TRBV14 and TRBJ2-7; D uncertain. The CDR3 extends over 12 amino acids. The germline CDR1 and CDR2 sequences are SGHDN and FVKESK. With 1 base removed from V and 5 bases from J, the gap between germline ends came to 6 bases. The CDR3 DNA reads as TGTGCCAGCAGCCAAGTTCTCCACGAGCAGTACTTC. Protein: CASSQVLHEQYF. Filled out from reference TRBV14 and TRBJ2-7, the complete variable domain reads EAGVTQFPSHSVIEKGQTVTLRCDPISGHDNLYWYRRVMGKEIKFLLHFVKESKQDESGMPNNRFLAERTGGTYSTLKVQPAELEDSGVYFCASSQVLHEQYFGPGTRLTVT.

V usage is TRBV27 and J usage is TRBJ1-5, with D hard to call. The V and J ends lost 2 bases and 7 bases respectively, with 12 bases between them. Looked up from germline, CDR1 is MNHEY and CDR2 is SMNVEV (reference sequence). This CDR3 is built from 14 residues. This CDR3 is CASSLARAQQPQHF. The CDR3 DNA sequence: TGTGCCAGCAGTTTAGCGCGGGCTCAACAGCCCCAGCATTTT.

This CDR3 reads CASSSFWAGGQESTDTQYF. For the CDR3, the DNA is TGTGCCAGCAGTTCCTTCTGGGCGGGGGGGCAAGAGAGCACAGATACGCAGTATTTT. The genes are TRBV28 and TRBJ2-3; 9 bases match TRBD2. This CDR3 contains 19 residues. Germline lookup yields CDR1 MDHEN and CDR2 SYDVKM. Trimming took 4 bases from V and 0 from J; bases not matched to a gene: 14.

The chain employs TRBV6-1 and TRBJ2-2, with D tentatively TRBD1 (6 bases). V was clipped by 1 base and J by 6 bases, with 12 bases between them. Per the germline V gene, CDR1 is MNHNS and CDR2 is SASEGT. The CDR3 is 15 residues long. The CDR3 sequence: CASSEDPRTAGELFF. The CDR3 DNA follows: TGTGCCAGCAGTGAAGACCCGAGGACAGCCGGGGAGCTGTTTTTT.

V usage is TRBV18 and J usage is TRBJ1-2; 8 bases line up with TRBD1. This CDR3 contains 15 residues. CDR1 KGHSH and CDR2 LQKENI come from the germline V gene. The ends lost 0 bases at V and 8 bases at J; junction bases unmatched: 8. DNA of the CDR3: TGTGCCAGCTCACCACCGGGACAGGTGGTAGAAGGCTACACCTTC. It codes for CASSPPGQVVEGYTF.

As for this clone: At one of its ends the junction is not consistent with the germline gene, which may arise from a read error. The gene calls are TRBV30 and TRBJ1-2, with 8 bases identical to TRBD1. The CDR3 contains 11 residues. Germline assignment: CDR1 GTSNPN and CDR2 SVGIG (reference sequence). The CDR3 nucleotides are TGTGCCTGGAGTCCCCGGACAGGGAGTTTTTTC. Translation: CAWSPRTGSFF.

The chain links TRBV11-2 to TRBJ2-1; 11 nucleotides match TRBD1. V lost 3 bases, J lost 9 bases, and 1 base stayed unmatched. The CDR3 runs to 13 residues. The germline gives CDR1 SGHAT, CDR2 FQNNGV. The DNA of the CDR3 is TGTGCCAGCAGCTTGGGACAGGGGGTTGAGCAGTTCTTC. It yields the protein CASSLGQGVEQFF. The entire variable domain, with the rest obtained from reference TRBV11-2 and TRBJ2-1, is as follows: EAGVAQSPRYKIIEKRQSVAFWCNPISGHATLYWYQQILGQGPKLLIQFQNNGVVDDSQLPKDRFSAERLKGVDSTLKIQPAKLEDSAVYLCASSLGQGVEQFFGPGTRLTVL.

This clone was counted once. The rearrangement links TRBV9 to TRBJ2-7, with TRBD2 as a possible D gene (6 bases). This CDR3 has 14 amino acids. The V end lost 4 bases, the J end lost 0 bases, and 11 bases lay between the germline ends. Germline V CDR1 and CDR2: SGDLS, YYNGEE. The CDR3 sequence is CASSPSGFSYEQYF. CDR3 coding DNA: TGTGCCAGCAGCCCGAGCGGGTTCTCCTACGAGCAGTACTTC.

The genes are TRBV6-1 and TRBJ2-4; D is possibly TRBD2 (6 bases). Germline V lookup: CDR1 MNHNS, CDR2 SASEGT. CDR3 length: 17 residues. Trimming shortened V by 3 bases and J by 0 bases, and 15 bases separated the two germline ends. CDR3 coding DNA: TGTGCCAGCAGTGACCCGGACGTGGGACTAGCCAAAAACATTCAGTACTTC. Protein: CASSDPDVGLAKNIQYF.

The genes are TRBV5-1 and TRBJ1-2; unclear D gene. The V and J ends lost 4 bases and 7 bases respectively, with 17 bases between them. The germline gives CDR1 SGHRS, CDR2 YFSETQ. CDR3 length equals 14 residues. This CDR3 reads CASSLQSGMPGYTF. Here the CDR3 DNA reads TGCGCCAGCAGCCTCCAGAGCGGGATGCCTGGCTACACCTTC.

This sequence joins TRBV4-1 and TRBJ2-5; D possibly corresponds to TRBD2 (5 bases). Germline V gene lookup returns CDR1 MGHRA and CDR2 YSYEKL. The CDR3 runs 15 residues. V was cut by 7 bases and J by 1 base, with 16 bases left in between. CDR3 in amino acids: CASTPEDSLQETQYF. The CDR3 coding sequence is TGCGCCAGCACCCCGGAGGACTCCCTCCAAGAGACCCAGTACTTC.

The chain joins TRBV2 to TRBJ1-2, with 9 bases lining up with TRBD1. The CDR3 is 15 amino acids. Germline trimming cut 6 bases from V and 4 bases from J; bases unmatched to any gene: 9. Germline lookup yields CDR1 SNHLY and CDR2 FYNNEI. Here the CDR3 reads CASSRPGTGPYGYTF. CDR3 nucleotide sequence: TGTGCCAGCAGCCGTCCCGGGACAGGGCCCTATGGCTACACCTTC.

The chain employs TRBV2 and TRBJ2-7, with 8 bases fitting TRBD1. The junction had 9 bases not matched to a gene; V was cut back by 2 bases and J by 3 bases. The germline V gene has CDR1 SNHLY and CDR2 FYNNEI. There are 16 residues in the CDR3. Written as DNA, the CDR3 is TGTGCCAGCAGTGAAACCCCGGGACAGGCCTACTACGAGCAGTACTTC. This encodes CASSETPGQAYYEQYF.

The chain combines TRBV6-5 with TRBJ1-2; unclear D gene. Germline V gene data show CDR1 as MNHEY and CDR2 as SVGAGI. V lost 7 bases and J lost 8, with 20 bases in between. The CDR3 spans 14 residues. Written as DNA, the CDR3 is TGTGCCAGCATCGGGTTTCACGGGGAAACAGGCTACACCTTC. Amino acid sequence: CASIGFHGETGYTF.